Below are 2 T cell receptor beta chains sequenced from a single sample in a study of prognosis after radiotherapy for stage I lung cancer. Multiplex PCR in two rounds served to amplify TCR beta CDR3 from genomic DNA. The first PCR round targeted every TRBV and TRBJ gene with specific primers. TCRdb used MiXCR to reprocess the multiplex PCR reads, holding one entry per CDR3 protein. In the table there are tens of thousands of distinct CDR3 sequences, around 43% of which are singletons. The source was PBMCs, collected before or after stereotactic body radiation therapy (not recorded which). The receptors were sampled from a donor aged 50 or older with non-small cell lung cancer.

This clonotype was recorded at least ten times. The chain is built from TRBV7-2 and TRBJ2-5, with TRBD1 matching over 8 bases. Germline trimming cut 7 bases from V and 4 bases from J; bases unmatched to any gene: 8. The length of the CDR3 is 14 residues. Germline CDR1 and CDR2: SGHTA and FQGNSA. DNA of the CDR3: TGTGCCAGCATCCAAGACAGGGGACGAGAGACCCAGTACTTC. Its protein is CASIQDRGRETQYF. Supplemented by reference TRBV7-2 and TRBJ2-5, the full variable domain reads GAGVSQSPSNKVTEKGKDVELRCDPISGHTALYWYRQSLGQGLEFLIYFQGNSAPDKSGLPSDRFSAERTGGSVSTLTIQRTQQEDSAVYLCASIQDRGRETQYFGPGTRLLVL.

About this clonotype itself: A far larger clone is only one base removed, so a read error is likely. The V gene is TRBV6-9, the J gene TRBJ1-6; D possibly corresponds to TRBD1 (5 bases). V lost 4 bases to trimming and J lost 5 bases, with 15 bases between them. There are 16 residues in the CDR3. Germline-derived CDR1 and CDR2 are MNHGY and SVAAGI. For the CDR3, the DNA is TGTGCCAGCAGTTCCTCGATGGGGGTGGATAATTCACCCCTCCACTTT. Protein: CASSSSMGVDNSPLHF.